Listed below are T cell receptor beta chains from one sample, sequenced in a study of radiotherapy plus CTLA-4 blockade in lung cancer. Assay: immunoSEQ multiplex PCR; the TCRdb copy retains only in-frame clones and omits some. The repertoire holds around 95,000 clones, with about four fifths as singletons. The sample here was peripheral blood, taken from a patient treated with radiotherapy plus ipilimumab. The source is a human donor with non-small cell lung cancer who had stable disease on radiotherapy plus ipilimumab. Each CDR3 is given with its conserved first and last residue. Fields, in order: clone size, J gene, V gene, D gene, CDR3 protein, CDR3 DNA. The D gene is left open where the match is weak. Not all rows give a size; the values are once, few, many and, for expanded clones, a class.

clone_size: -; j_call: TRBJ2-7; v_call: TRBV6-4; d_call: TRBD1; cdr3_aa: CASSDSGQSYEQYF; cdr3_nt: TGTGCCAGCAGTGACTCGGGACAGTCCTACGAGCAGTACTTC
clone_size: -; j_call: TRBJ1-2; v_call: TRBV5-1; d_call: -; cdr3_aa: CASRPLPGSGGYTF; cdr3_nt: TGCGCCAGCAGACCTCTCCCAGGGTCCGGAGGCTACACCTTC
clone_size: once; j_call: TRBJ2-7; v_call: TRBV28; d_call: -; cdr3_aa: CASLPSEPYEQYF; cdr3_nt: TGTGCCAGTTTACCTAGCGAGCCCTACGAGCAGTACTTC
clone_size: -; j_call: TRBJ1-3; v_call: TRBV6-1; d_call: -; cdr3_aa: CASAGWASGNTIYF; cdr3_nt: TGTGCCAGCGCCGGGTGGGCTTCTGGAAACACCATATATTTT
clone_size: -; j_call: TRBJ1-3; v_call: TRBV6-6; d_call: TRBD1; cdr3_aa: CASRRQGSGNTIYF; cdr3_nt: TGTGCCAGCAGGCGACAGGGCTCTGGAAACACCATATATTTT
clone_size: few; j_call: TRBJ1-5; v_call: TRBV6-5; d_call: TRBD1; cdr3_aa: CASSPRQGYQPQHF; cdr3_nt: TGTGCCAGCAGTCCCCGACAGGGCTATCAGCCCCAGCATTTT
clone_size: -; j_call: TRBJ1-1; v_call: TRBV6-5; d_call: TRBD1; cdr3_aa: CASRQGPVTEAFF; cdr3_nt: TGTGCCAGCAGACAGGGGCCGGTTACTGAAGCTTTCTTT
clone_size: once; j_call: TRBJ2-2; v_call: TRBV27; d_call: TRBD2; cdr3_aa: CASSPRTSGIGELFF; cdr3_nt: TGTGCCAGCAGCCCACGGACTAGCGGGATCGGGGAGCTGTTTTTT
clone_size: -; j_call: TRBJ2-1; v_call: TRBV5-1; d_call: -; cdr3_aa: CASSLRTVNNEQFF; cdr3_nt: TGCGCCAGCAGCTTGAGGACAGTGAACAATGAGCAGTTCTTC
clone_size: -; j_call: TRBJ1-5; v_call: TRBV9; d_call: -; cdr3_aa: CASSLGGQGPRDQPQHF; cdr3_nt: TGTGCCAGCAGCCTAGGGGGTCAGGGGCCGAGAGATCAGCCCCAGCATTTT
clone_size: -; j_call: TRBJ2-7; v_call: TRBV5-1; d_call: -; cdr3_aa: CASSPGGGYEQYF; cdr3_nt: TGCGCCAGCAGCCCTGGGGGTGGGTACGAGCAGTACTTC
clone_size: -; j_call: TRBJ2-7; v_call: TRBV30; d_call: TRBD2; cdr3_aa: CAWKPRLAGGYEQYF; cdr3_nt: TGTGCCTGGAAACCCCGACTAGCGGGGGGGTACGAGCAGTACTTC
clone_size: -; j_call: TRBJ2-3; v_call: TRBV5-6; d_call: -; cdr3_aa: CASSFLARSTDTQYF; cdr3_nt: TGTGCCAGCAGCTTTCTAGCGCGAAGCACAGATACGCAGTATTTT
clone_size: -; j_call: TRBJ1-2; v_call: TRBV7-2; d_call: TRBD1; cdr3_aa: CASSQDRGSIWLRYGYTF; cdr3_nt: TGTGCCAGCAGCCAGGACAGGGGGTCGATATGGCTAAGATATGGCTACACCTTC
clone_size: once; j_call: TRBJ2-2; v_call: TRBV5-8; d_call: -; cdr3_aa: CASSRRLWNTGELFF; cdr3_nt: TGTGCCAGCAGCCGGAGGCTTTGGAACACCGGGGAGCTGTTTTTT
clone_size: -; j_call: TRBJ2-7; v_call: TRBV5-1; d_call: -; cdr3_aa: CASSLDGVLYEQYF; cdr3_nt: TGCGCCAGCAGCTTGGATGGGGTCCTCTACGAGCAGTACTTC
clone_size: -; j_call: TRBJ1-1; v_call: TRBV5-1; d_call: -; cdr3_aa: CASSLTGPEAFF; cdr3_nt: TGCGCCAGCAGCTTAACAGGGCCTGAAGCTTTCTTT
clone_size: few; j_call: TRBJ1-6; v_call: TRBV18; d_call: TRBD1; cdr3_aa: CASSQGTDQPLHF; cdr3_nt: TGTGCCAGCTCCCAAGGGACAGATCAACCCCTCCACTTT
clone_size: -; j_call: TRBJ1-1; v_call: TRBV6-1; d_call: TRBD1; cdr3_aa: CASKVYRGTTEAFF; cdr3_nt: TGTGCCAGCAAGGTATACAGGGGTACGACTGAAGCTTTCTTT
clone_size: -; j_call: TRBJ1-2; v_call: TRBV21-1; d_call: -; cdr3_aa: CASSKEGGYTF; cdr3_nt: TGTGCCAGCAGCAAAGAAGGCGGTTACACCTTC
clone_size: -; j_call: TRBJ2-7; v_call: TRBV29-1; d_call: TRBD2; cdr3_aa: CSVDGGTYEQYF; cdr3_nt: TGCAGCGTTGACGGGGGGACCTACGAGCAGTACTTC
clone_size: -; j_call: TRBJ2-5; v_call: TRBV6-4; d_call: -; cdr3_aa: CASSDSGRGTQYF; cdr3_nt: TGTGCCAGCAGTGACTCGGGACGGGGGACCCAGTACTTC
clone_size: -; j_call: TRBJ1-3; v_call: TRBV11-1; d_call: -; cdr3_aa: CASSLTGPWRNTIYF; cdr3_nt: TGTGCCAGCAGCTTAACCGGACCCTGGAGAAACACCATATATTTT
clone_size: -; j_call: TRBJ1-5; v_call: TRBV19; d_call: -; cdr3_aa: CASSINNSNQPQHF; cdr3_nt: TGTGCCAGTAGTATTAACAATAGCAATCAGCCCCAGCATTTT
clone_size: once; j_call: TRBJ2-1; v_call: TRBV19; d_call: TRBD1; cdr3_aa: CASSGTGESYNEQFF; cdr3_nt: TGTGCCAGTAGCGGGACAGGGGAATCGTACAATGAGCAGTTCTTC
clone_size: -; j_call: TRBJ2-3; v_call: TRBV7-9; d_call: TRBD2; cdr3_aa: CASSLGSIGSGGPDTQYF; cdr3_nt: TGTGCCAGCAGCTTAGGGTCGATAGGTAGCGGGGGCCCGGATACGCAGTATTTT
clone_size: -; j_call: TRBJ1-5; v_call: TRBV6-5; d_call: -; cdr3_aa: CASSYRRSNQPQHF; cdr3_nt: TGTGCCAGCAGTTACAGGAGGAGCAATCAGCCCCAGCATTTT
clone_size: -; j_call: TRBJ2-5; v_call: TRBV9; d_call: TRBD2; cdr3_aa: CASSVDDGRETQYF; cdr3_nt: TGTGCCAGCAGCGTAGATGACGGGAGGGAGACCCAGTACTTC
clone_size: -; j_call: TRBJ1-2; v_call: TRBV28; d_call: -; cdr3_aa: CASSATYGYTF; cdr3_nt: TGTGCCAGCAGTGCAACATATGGCTACACCTTC
clone_size: -; j_call: TRBJ1-2; v_call: TRBV19; d_call: TRBD1; cdr3_aa: CASSTGTAFYGYTF; cdr3_nt: TGTGCCAGTAGTACCGGGACAGCTTTCTATGGCTACACCTTC
clone_size: -; j_call: TRBJ1-2; v_call: TRBV7-2; d_call: -; cdr3_aa: CASSLGGVGYTF; cdr3_nt: TGTGCCAGCAGCTTAGGGGGCGTTGGCTACACCTTC
clone_size: -; j_call: TRBJ1-2; v_call: TRBV28; d_call: TRBD1; cdr3_aa: CASSTTPGQVDYGYTF; cdr3_nt: TGTGCCAGCAGCACGACACCCGGACAGGTAGACTATGGCTACACCTTC
clone_size: -; j_call: TRBJ1-2; v_call: TRBV7-9; d_call: -; cdr3_aa: CASSLRGGLSYTF; cdr3_nt: TGTGCCAGCAGCTTGCGGGGGGGACTTAGCTACACCTTC
clone_size: -; j_call: TRBJ1-1; v_call: TRBV5-1; d_call: TRBD1; cdr3_aa: CASSWGDRENTEAFF; cdr3_nt: TGCGCCAGCAGCTGGGGGGACAGGGAGAACACTGAAGCTTTCTTT
clone_size: once; j_call: TRBJ1-5; v_call: TRBV7-6; d_call: TRBD1; cdr3_aa: CASSPGQGINQPQHF; cdr3_nt: TGTGCCAGCAGCCCGGGACAGGGAATAAATCAGCCCCAGCATTTT
clone_size: -; j_call: TRBJ1-2; v_call: TRBV28; d_call: -; cdr3_aa: CASSLLSGNYGYTF; cdr3_nt: TGTGCCAGCAGTTTACTCTCAGGGAACTATGGCTACACCTTC
clone_size: -; j_call: TRBJ2-3; v_call: TRBV5-4; d_call: -; cdr3_aa: CASSLGEDTQYF; cdr3_nt: TGTGCCAGCAGCTTAGGGGAGGATACGCAGTATTTT
clone_size: few; j_call: TRBJ2-7; v_call: TRBV18; d_call: -; cdr3_aa: CASSPGKGHEQYF; cdr3_nt: TGTGCCAGCTCACCAGGGAAGGGCCACGAGCAGTACTTC
clone_size: -; j_call: TRBJ1-2; v_call: TRBV28; d_call: TRBD1; cdr3_aa: CASSLVQGKISYTF; cdr3_nt: TGTGCCAGCAGTCTCGTACAGGGGAAGATCTCCTACACCTTC
clone_size: -; j_call: TRBJ2-3; v_call: TRBV19; d_call: -; cdr3_aa: CASSITWDPRADTQYF; cdr3_nt: TGTGCCAGTAGTATTACATGGGACCCTCGGGCGGATACGCAGTATTTT
clone_size: -; j_call: TRBJ2-2; v_call: TRBV10-3; d_call: -; cdr3_aa: CAIKSTTERGAYTGELFF; cdr3_nt: TGTGCCATCAAATCAACTACCGAGAGGGGGGCTTACACCGGGGAGCTGTTTTTT
clone_size: once; j_call: TRBJ2-2; v_call: TRBV7-3; d_call: TRBD2; cdr3_aa: CASSPAGGGRGTGELFF; cdr3_nt: TGTGCCAGCAGCCCCGCCGGGGGGGGAAGAGGCACCGGGGAGCTGTTTTTT
clone_size: few; j_call: TRBJ1-3; v_call: TRBV20-1; d_call: -; cdr3_aa: CSGASGNTIYF; cdr3_nt: TGCAGTGGAGCCTCTGGAAACACCATATATTTT
clone_size: once; j_call: TRBJ2-5; v_call: TRBV25-1; d_call: TRBD1; cdr3_aa: CASSPRGDRGIQETQYF; cdr3_nt: TGTGCCAGCTCTCCTCGGGGAGACAGGGGGATCCAAGAGACCCAGTACTTC
clone_size: -; j_call: TRBJ2-1; v_call: TRBV15; d_call: -; cdr3_aa: CATSRERGASYNEQFF; cdr3_nt: TGTGCCACCAGCAGAGAACGGGGGGCCTCCTACAATGAGCAGTTCTTC
clone_size: once; j_call: TRBJ1-5; v_call: TRBV19; d_call: -; cdr3_aa: CASSIGPNQPQHF; cdr3_nt: TGTGCCAGTAGTATAGGACCGAATCAGCCCCAGCATTTT
clone_size: -; j_call: TRBJ2-2; v_call: TRBV5-1; d_call: TRBD2; cdr3_aa: CASSVAGGPTGELFF; cdr3_nt: TGCGCCAGCAGCGTAGCGGGAGGGCCGACCGGGGAGCTGTTTTTT
clone_size: few; j_call: TRBJ2-7; v_call: TRBV5-1; d_call: -; cdr3_aa: CASSFEGAYEQYF; cdr3_nt: TGCGCCAGCAGCTTCGAAGGGGCCTACGAGCAGTACTTC
clone_size: -; j_call: TRBJ1-4; v_call: TRBV28; d_call: -; cdr3_aa: CASRLYNEKLFF; cdr3_nt: TGTGCCAGCAGATTGTATAATGAAAAACTGTTTTTT
clone_size: few; j_call: TRBJ1-6; v_call: TRBV27; d_call: -; cdr3_aa: CASSPTADNSPLHF; cdr3_nt: TGTGCCAGCAGCCCAACAGCTGATAATTCACCCCTCCACTTT
clone_size: -; j_call: TRBJ2-1; v_call: TRBV27; d_call: -; cdr3_aa: CASSFRLGNEQFF; cdr3_nt: TGTGCCAGCAGTTTTCGCCTCGGCAATGAGCAGTTCTTC